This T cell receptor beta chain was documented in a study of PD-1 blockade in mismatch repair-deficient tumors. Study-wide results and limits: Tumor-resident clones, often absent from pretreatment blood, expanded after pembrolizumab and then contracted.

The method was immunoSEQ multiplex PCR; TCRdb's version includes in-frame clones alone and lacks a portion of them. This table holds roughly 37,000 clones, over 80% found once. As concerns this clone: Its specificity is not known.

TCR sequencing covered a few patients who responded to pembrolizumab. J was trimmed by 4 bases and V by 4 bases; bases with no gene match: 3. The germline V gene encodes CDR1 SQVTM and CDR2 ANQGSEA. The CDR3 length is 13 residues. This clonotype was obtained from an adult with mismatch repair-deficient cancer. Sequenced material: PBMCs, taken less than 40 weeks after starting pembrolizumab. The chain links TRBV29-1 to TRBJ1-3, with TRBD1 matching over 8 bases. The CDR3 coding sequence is TGCAGCGTTGGTGGGACAGGCGGAAACACCATATATTTT. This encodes CSVGGTGGNTIYF.